Following are 28 T cell receptor beta chains from one sample sequenced in a study of cytomegalovirus exposure and HLA in healthy donors. 13 Jbeta primers and 60 Vbeta primers were used for the PCR. Repertoires were generated with immunoSEQ multiplex PCR, while TCRdb's copy carries only in-frame clones and drops some. The sample holds a few hundred thousand clones, roughly 80% seen once. Sequenced: PBMCs. These receptors were taken from a man between 40 and 49 years old in good health and CMV-seronegative.

The chain couples TRBV4-2 to TRBJ1-1, with 10 nucleotides matching TRBD1. V was clipped by 1 base and J by 0 bases; unmatched bases: 2. The CDR3 loop spans 16 amino acids. CDR1 is LGHNA, CDR2 YNFKEQ, per germline. The CDR3 bases are TGTGCCAGCAGCCAAGGGACAGGGGGAATGAACACTGAAGCTTTCTTT. Its protein is CASSQGTGGMNTEAFF.

This chain's CDR3 is CASRRGQGDNEQFF. The CDR3 DNA sequence: TGTGCCAGCAGGCGAGGACAGGGGGACAATGAGCAGTTCTTC. The V and J genes are TRBV6-5 and TRBJ2-1; 10 positions match TRBD1. The germline gives CDR1 MNHEY, CDR2 SVGAGI. The CDR3 has 14 amino acids. V lost 6 bases, J lost 5 bases, and 4 bases stayed unmatched.

This rearrangement joins TRBV4-1 to TRBJ1-1; tentative D call: TRBD1 (5 bases). Per the germline V gene, CDR1 is MGHRA and CDR2 is YSYEKL. With 0 bases removed from V and 6 bases from J, the gap between germline ends came to 11 bases. The CDR3 is 14 residues long. The CDR3 nucleotides are TGCGCCAGCAGCCAAGAGGGGCATGGGGCTGAAGCTTTCTTT. Translating gives CASSQEGHGAEAFF.

The rearrangement uses TRBV7-2 and TRBJ2-1; TRBD2 aligns across 9 bases. This CDR3 has 15 amino acids. Germline V gene lookup returns CDR1 SGHTA and CDR2 FQGNSA. The V gene end was trimmed by 6 bases and the J gene end by 2 bases; junction bases not matched to a gene: 5. CDR3 in DNA: TGTGCCAGCAGGGGAAGCGGGAGGCCCTACAATGAGCAGTTCTTC. Translated, it gives CASRGSGRPYNEQFF. Using reference TRBV7-2 and TRBJ2-1 for the parts outside the CDR3, the full variable domain is GAGVSQSPSNKVTEKGKDVELRCDPISGHTALYWYRQSLGQGLEFLIYFQGNSAPDKSGLPSDRFSAERTGGSVSTLTIQRTQQEDSAVYLCASRGSGRPYNEQFFGPGTRLTVL.

The chain links TRBV30 to TRBJ1-3, with D hard to call. The germline CDR1 and CDR2 sequences are GTSNPN and SVGIG (reference sequence). V was shortened by 0 bases and J by 0 bases, with 15 bases between the two germline ends. The CDR3 consists of 17 residues. CDR3 in amino acids: CAWSVGGLSSSGNTIYF. The CDR3 coding sequence is TGTGCCTGGAGTGTGGGAGGGCTGTCGAGCTCTGGAAACACCATATATTTT.

The J gene is TRBJ1-2, the V gene TRBV4-3; 7 nucleotides align to TRBD1. V trimming: 2 bases; J trimming: 4 bases; junction bases outside the gene matches: 7. Germline-derived CDR1 and CDR2 are LGHNA and YSLEER. The CDR3 loop spans 15 amino acids. CDR3 in amino acids: CASSQRDSQTYGYTF. The CDR3 region has the DNA TGCGCCAGCAGCCAACGGGACAGCCAAACCTATGGCTACACCTTC.

The genes are TRBV7-2 and TRBJ2-7, with TRBD2 identical over 9 bases. After removal of 4 bases from V and 6 bases from J, the junction contained 16 bases not matched to a gene. From germline, CDR1 is SGHTA and CDR2 FQGNSA. The CDR3 has 17 amino acids. CDR3 sequence: CASSSSLAGTSLSEQYF. In DNA form, the CDR3 reads TGTGCCAGCAGCTCCAGTCTAGCCGGGACTAGCCTCTCCGAGCAGTACTTC.

DNA for the CDR3: TGTGCCAGCAGCTTTCCCCCGGGACTAGATATCTCCTACAATGAGCAGTTCTTC. Residues: CASSFPPGLDISYNEQFF. This chain joins TRBV5-6 and TRBJ2-1, with 8 bases aligning to TRBD2. In germline, CDR1 is SGHDT, CDR2 YYEEEE. The trim removed 2 bases at V and 0 bases at J, leaving 10 bases unmatched. There are 18 residues in the CDR3.

J is TRBJ1-3 and V is TRBV28, with 12 bases lining up with TRBD1. CDR3 size: 14 residues. V lost 5 bases to trimming and J lost 7 bases; unmatched junction nucleotides: 3. Germline loops: CDR1 MDHEN, CDR2 SYDVKM. The CDR3: CASSPGQGANTIYF. CDR3 nucleotides: TGTGCCAGCAGTCCGGGACAGGGGGCTAACACCATATATTTT.

CDR3 coding DNA: TGTGCCAGCAGCAAGACAGGGACCTTCACCGGGGCCAACGTCCTGACTTTC. Translating gives CASSKTGTFTGANVLTF. This chain links TRBV7-2 with TRBJ2-6; 7 bases fit TRBD1. CDR3 length equals 17 residues. Germline V gene sequence: CDR1 SGHTA, CDR2 FQGNSA. V was pared by 5 bases and J by 4 bases, with 11 bases of the junction left unmatched.

This chain joins TRBV2 and TRBJ1-6, with a possible D match to TRBD1 (5 bases). CDR3 length: 15 amino acids. Germline CDR1 is SNHLY and CDR2 is FYNNEI. Trimming shortened V by 6 bases and J by 0 bases, and 9 bases separated the two germline ends. The DNA of the CDR3 is TGTGCCAGCAGGCGACAGAGCTCCTATAATTCACCCCTCCACTTT. This gives the protein CASRRQSSYNSPLHF.

Turning to this clone: Other DNA variants within this sample encode the same CDR3. This rearrangement joins TRBV5-6 to TRBJ2-1, with TRBD2 matching over 10 bases. CDR3 length: 16 residues. CDR1 is SGHDT, CDR2 YYEEEE, per germline. V dropped 6 bases and J dropped 5; count of bases not matched to a gene: 11. This chain's CDR3 is CASTHLLAGVDNEQFF. CDR3 bases: TGTGCCAGCACCCACCTCCTAGCGGGAGTCGACAATGAGCAGTTCTTC.

This clone was picked up one time. The rearrangement links TRBV6-5 to TRBJ2-7; 7 bases line up with TRBD1. The CDR3 loop spans 14 amino acids. Trimming took 3 bases from V and 4 from J; bases not matched to a gene: 6. CDR1 and CDR2 from the germline V gene are MNHEY and SVGAGI. The DNA for the CDR3 is TGTGCCAGCAGTTATCGGGACAGAGAATACGAGCAGTACTTC. Translated, it gives CASSYRDREYEQYF.

A word on this clone: The sample contains more than one DNA sequence encoding this CDR3. The CDR3 region has the DNA TGTGCCAGCAGCCCTCGACAGAGCTCCTACGAGCAGTACTTC. Translation gives CASSPRQSSYEQYF. This chain uses TRBV9 with TRBJ2-7; tentatively, D is TRBD1 (5 bases). CDR3 size: 14 residues. Germline assignment: CDR1 SGDLS and CDR2 YYNGEE. V lost 4 bases and J lost 0, with 11 bases in between.

As to this clone: This specimen includes other DNA sequences encoding the same CDR3. CDR3 residues: CASSFFVGGHLHEQYF. The CDR3 DNA reads as TGTGCCAGCAGCTTCTTCGTGGGGGGGCACCTACACGAGCAGTACTTC. The rearrangement links TRBV27 to TRBJ2-7; TRBD2 might be the D (7 bases). This CDR3 is built from 16 residues. V was cut by 6 bases and J by 5 bases, with 23 bases left in between. Germline lookup yields CDR1 MNHEY and CDR2 SMNVEV (reference sequence).

The chain links TRBV5-4 to TRBJ2-3; 9 nucleotides match TRBD2. Germline V gene sequence: CDR1 SGHNT, CDR2 YYREEE (reference sequence). The length of the CDR3 is 13 residues. V gave up 4 bases and J gave up 6 bases; unmatched junction bases: 3. CDR3 sequence reads: CASSMTSGDTQYF. CDR3 bases: TGTGCCAGCAGCATGACTAGCGGCGATACGCAGTATTTT.

J is TRBJ2-7 and V is TRBV7-3; 8 bases are shared with TRBD1. Per the germline V gene, CDR1 is SGHTA and CDR2 is FQGTGA. This CDR3 has 14 amino acids. Trimming took 4 bases from V and 1 from J; bases not matched to a gene: 3. CDR3 nucleotide sequence: TGTGCCAGCAGCTCCGGACAGGGATCCTACGAGCAGTACTTC. Translating gives CASSSGQGSYEQYF.

This clone was seen a single time. V usage is TRBV5-6 and J usage is TRBJ1-3, with D tentatively TRBD1 (6 bases). The CDR3 totals 14 residues. Germline V gene sequence: CDR1 SGHDT, CDR2 YYEEEE. V dropped 4 bases and J dropped 8 bases, with 16 bases sitting between them. The CDR3 DNA reads TGTGCCAGCAGCGTCCAGGGGTTTCTTTACACCATATATTTT. Its protein is CASSVQGFLYTIYF.

This chain links TRBV5-1 with TRBJ1-1; D might be TRBD1 (6 bases). Germline CDR1 reads SGHRS; CDR2 reads YFSETQ. V lost 2 bases and J lost 5, with 22 bases in between. The CDR3 totals 17 residues. The CDR3 coding sequence is TGCGCCAGCAGCTTCAGGGGTAGGGACATAGCCGAAACTGAAGCTTTCTTT. It yields the protein CASSFRGRDIAETEAFF.

The V call is TRBV15, the J call TRBJ1-5; D gene ambiguous. The CDR3 consists of 15 residues. Germline loops: CDR1 LNHNV, CDR2 YYDKDF (reference sequence). Deletions cut 1 base from V and 5 bases from J, with 12 bases between. The CDR3 DNA reads as TGTGCCACCAGCAGAGCTGGAGGCGGGGATCAGCCCCAGCATTTT. As protein: CATSRAGGGDQPQHF.

This chain uses TRBV19 with TRBJ2-3; D is perhaps TRBD1 (5 bases). V was shortened by 3 bases and J by 4 bases, with 17 bases between the two germline ends. This CDR3 comprises 16 residues. Looked up from germline, CDR1 is LNHDA and CDR2 is SQIVND (reference sequence). CDR3 bases: TGTGCCAGTAGTATCCGAAATGGGGCAGGGTCAGATACGCAGTATTTT. Translating it yields CASSIRNGAGSDTQYF.

This chain connects TRBV18 to TRBJ2-5, with no clear D. Trimming pared 6 bases from V and 5 bases from J, leaving 16 bases between. Germline V gene lookup returns CDR1 KGHSH and CDR2 LQKENI. This CDR3 region has 14 residues. The CDR3 protein is CASSLLGARETQYF. For the CDR3, the DNA is TGTGCCAGCTCCCTGCTTGGTGCTAGGGAGACCCAGTACTTC.

V gene TRBV4-1 combines with J gene TRBJ1-2; TRBD1 agrees at 12 bases. Germline values: CDR1 MGHRA, CDR2 YSYEKL. V gave up 6 bases and J gave up 4 bases; unmatched junction bases: 6. The CDR3 runs 15 residues. The CDR3 DNA reads TGCGCCAGCAGTGATCGGGACAGGGGGCCCTATGGCTACACCTTC. Its translation is CASSDRDRGPYGYTF.

V gene TRBV18 combines with J gene TRBJ2-7; D gene ambiguous. Germline CDR1 reads KGHSH; CDR2 reads LQKENI. This CDR3 is built from 15 residues. Trimming removed 2 bases at V and 0 bases at J, with 11 bases between. CDR3: CASSPDLQSSYEQYF. The CDR3 coding sequence is TGTGCCAGCTCACCAGATCTACAGAGCTCCTACGAGCAGTACTTC.

This chain joins TRBV30 and TRBJ2-7, with D unresolved. Between the trimmed V and J ends, which lost 0 bases and 3 bases, there was a span of 15 bases. Germline CDR1 reads GTSNPN; CDR2 reads SVGIG (reference sequence). This CDR3 comprises 15 residues. Here the CDR3 DNA reads TGTGCCTGGAGTGTAATTGCGGCGCCGAGCTACGAGCAGTACTTC. Translation gives CAWSVIAAPSYEQYF.

The chain is built from TRBV6-5 and TRBJ1-5, with TRBD1 as a possible D gene (5 bases). CDR1 MNHEY and CDR2 SVGAGI come from the germline V gene. The CDR3 is 16 residues long. V lost 4 bases to trimming and J lost 7 bases, with 20 bases between them. This chain's CDR3 is CASSSVSGGVGQPQHF. CDR3 sequence (DNA): TGTGCCAGCAGTTCCGTCAGCGGGGGTGTAGGGCAGCCCCAGCATTTT.

V is TRBV5-4 and J is TRBJ2-7; a possible D gene is TRBD1 (6 bases). V was clipped by 4 bases and J by 4 bases, with 9 bases between them. The CDR3 contains 12 residues. Germline lookup yields CDR1 SGHNT and CDR2 YYREEE (reference sequence). CDR3 residues: CASSMDSYEQYF. For the CDR3, the DNA is TGTGCCAGCAGCATGGACAGTTACGAGCAGTACTTC. Using reference TRBV5-4 and TRBJ2-7 for the parts outside the CDR3, the full variable domain is ETGVTQSPTHLIKTRGQQVTLRCSSQSGHNTVSWYQQALGQGPQFIFQYYREEENGRGNFPPRFSGLQFPNYSSELNVNALELDDSALYLCASSMDSYEQYFGPGTRLTVT.

The V call is TRBV11-2, the J call TRBJ1-6; weak D call: TRBD1 (6 bases). Germline CDR1 is SGHAT and CDR2 is FQNNGV. The V end lost 3 bases, the J end lost 7 bases, and 13 bases lay between the germline ends. The CDR3 covers 15 residues. CDR3 sequence reads: CASSLSQGLNSPLHF. In nucleotides, the CDR3 is TGTGCCAGCAGCTTGAGTCAGGGGTTGAATTCACCCCTCCACTTT.